These T cell receptor beta chains were read from a single sample in a study of blood T cell repertoires in COVID-19. Produced via immunoSEQ multiplex PCR; TCRdb's table is partial and in-frame only. The table lists a few hundred thousand clones, approximately 86% of them singletons. Sequences were obtained from peripheral blood. These receptors were taken from a man younger than 30 with active or convalescent COVID-19. Each CDR3 is given with its conserved first and last residue. The D gene is left open where the match is weak. Clone size is shown for a subset of rows, as once, few, many or a class of expanded clone.

d_gene	j_gene	v_gene	len	abundance	CDR3aa	CDR3nt
.	TRBJ2-5	TRBV7-8	13	.	CASSLGWAETQYF	TGTGCCAGCAGCTTAGGTTGGGCGGAGACCCAGTACTTC
TRBD1	TRBJ2-7	TRBV6-5	16	.	CASSYSVQGAVYEQYF	TGTGCCAGCAGTTACTCGGTACAGGGGGCCGTCTACGAGCAGTACTTC
TRBD1	TRBJ1-4	TRBV5-4	16	.	CASSSGQGAANEKLFF	TGTGCCAGCAGCTCGGGACAGGGGGCAGCTAATGAAAAACTGTTTTTT
.	TRBJ2-7	TRBV11-2	17	once	CASSLVKASVSPREQYF	TGTGCCAGCAGCTTAGTCAAGGCTAGCGTGTCGCCTCGGGAGCAGTACTTC
.	TRBJ1-5	TRBV29-1	16	.	CSVGMGSGARNQPQHF	TGCAGCGTGGGGATGGGATCAGGGGCCCGCAATCAGCCCCAGCATTTT
TRBD2	TRBJ2-1	TRBV5-1	15	.	CASTLTTSGSSEQFF	TGCGCCAGCACTCTTACGACTAGCGGGAGCAGTGAGCAGTTCTTC
.	TRBJ1-5	TRBV27	17	.	CASSFSWGGDSNQPQHF	TGTGCCAGCAGTTTCTCTTGGGGGGGGGATAGCAATCAGCCCCAGCATTTT
TRBD2	TRBJ2-3	TRBV7-6	17	.	CASSFGTSGRVTDTQYF	TGTGCCAGCAGCTTTGGGACTAGCGGGAGGGTCACAGATACGCAGTATTTT
TRBD2	TRBJ2-1	TRBV3-1/TRBV3-2	12	.	CASGRGNNEQFF	TGTGCCAGCGGGCGGGGGAACAATGAGCAGTTCTTC
.	TRBJ2-7	TRBV27	14	.	CASSLARTDYEQYF	TGTGCCAGCAGTCTAGCTCGGACAGACTACGAGCAGTACTTC
.	TRBJ1-1	TRBV7-9	12	.	CASRRENTEAFF	TGTGCCAGCAGAAGAGAGAACACTGAAGCTTTCTTT
.	TRBJ1-1	TRBV6-5	14	once	CASSRQGRDTEAFF	TGTGCCAGCAGCCGCCAGGGGAGGGACACTGAAGCTTTCTTT
TRBD2	TRBJ2-7	TRBV7-8	19	.	CASSLRGRTSGSNGYEQYF	TGTGCCAGCAGCTTAAGGGGTAGGACTAGCGGGAGTAATGGCTACGAGCAGTACTTC
.	TRBJ1-1	TRBV6-5	14	.	CASSYRLVGTEAFF	TGTGCCAGCAGTTACAGACTTGTCGGCACTGAAGCTTTCTTT
TRBD2	TRBJ2-1	TRBV28	15	.	CASSLGGRGVYEQFF	TGTGCCAGCAGTTTAGGCGGGAGGGGTGTCTATGAGCAGTTCTTC
.	TRBJ2-7	TRBV2	12	few	CASSQEYYEQYF	TGTGCCAGCAGCCAGGAATACTACGAGCAGTACTTC
TRBD1	TRBJ2-7	TRBV27	15	.	CASSLWTGGPYEQYF	TGTGCCAGCAGTTTATGGACAGGGGGTCCCTACGAGCAGTACTTC
.	TRBJ2-5	TRBV7-9	13	.	CASSLAGGETQYF	TGTGCCAGCAGCTTAGCGGGAGGAGAGACCCAGTACTTC
.	TRBJ2-7	TRBV6-1	14	.	CASSDLAREYEQYF	TGTGCCAGCAGTGACCTGGCTCGGGAATACGAGCAGTACTTC
TRBD2	TRBJ2-5	TRBV9	15	.	CASSVQGLALETQYF	TGTGCCAGCAGCGTACAGGGACTAGCTTTGGAGACCCAGTACTTC
.	TRBJ1-2	TRBV28	12	.	CASSPQGVGYTF	TGTGCCAGCAGTCCTCAAGGGGTCGGCTACACCTTC
TRBD1	TRBJ2-1	TRBV28	13	.	CASIGQDYNEQFF	TGTGCCAGCATTGGACAGGACTACAATGAGCAGTTCTTC
TRBD1	TRBJ1-2	TRBV4-1	17	few	CASSRRPGTDINYGYTF	TGCGCCAGCAGCCGCAGACCCGGGACAGATATTAACTATGGCTACACCTTC
TRBD1	TRBJ1-1	TRBV5-8	16	.	CASSPGQGRMNTEAFF	TGTGCCAGCAGCCCGGGACAGGGGAGGATGAACACTGAAGCTTTCTTT
TRBD1	TRBJ1-4	TRBV4-1	17	.	CASSQYPGQQKGGKLFF	TGCGCCAGCAGCCAATACCCGGGACAGCAAAAGGGGGGAAAACTGTTTTTT
.	TRBJ2-1	TRBV2	14	.	CASRGGQSLNEQFF	TGTGCCAGCAGAGGTGGGCAGTCCCTCAATGAGCAGTTCTTC
.	TRBJ1-2	TRBV3-1/TRBV3-2	13	.	CASSRAANYGYTF	TGTGCCAGCAGCCGGGCAGCTAACTATGGCTACACCTTC
TRBD1	TRBJ2-7	TRBV5-1	16	.	CASSPTKGQVSYEQYF	TGCGCCAGCAGCCCAACGAAGGGACAGGTATCCTACGAGCAGTACTTC